Shown below are 31 T cell receptor beta chains from a single sample sequenced in a study of CD8+CD57+ T cells in acquired aplastic anemia. Genomic DNA, serving as template, underwent TCR beta VDJ and CDR3 profiling. From the reads, TCRdb called clonotypes with MiXCR, one entry per CDR3 protein. This sample carries just over 450,000 distinct CDR3 sequences, more than 25% of them seen once, and the ten largest clones take 0.82%. CD8+CD57+ cell expansion, shown by flow cytometry, had occurred in the patients selected for sequencing. The specimen sequenced was sorted CD4+, CD8+, or CD8+CD57+ T cells (not recorded which) from PBMCs. These receptors originate from a human donor with aplastic anemia.

As to this clonotype: A much larger clone lies one base from this, so it may be a read error. The rearrangement joins TRBV2 to TRBJ1-4, with a possible D match to TRBD1 (5 bases). This CDR3 has 14 amino acids. CDR1 is SNHLY and CDR2 is FYNNEI in the germline V gene. V lost 3 bases and J 3 bases, leaving 8 bases between the germline ends. The CDR3 region has the DNA TGTGCCAGCAGTGAGGGACCGCCTAATGAAAAACTGTTTTTT. Translation: CASSEGPPNEKLFF.

This clonotype was seen a few times. The J gene is TRBJ1-6, the V gene TRBV27, with 12 bases aligning to TRBD1. Germline CDR1 and CDR2: MNHEY and SMNVEV (reference sequence). CDR3 length: 15 residues. V shed 6 bases and J 9 bases; nucleotides not matched to a gene: 6. CDR3 sequence (DNA): TGTGCCAGCAGACCAGGGACAGGGGGCCTTTCACCCCTCCACTTT. This codes for CASRPGTGGLSPLHF.

This clonotype was seen many times. This chain connects TRBV5-8 to TRBJ1-2; D gene ambiguous. The CDR3 has 13 amino acids. Germline-derived CDR1 and CDR2 are SGHTS and YDEGEE. In DNA form, the CDR3 reads TGTGCGCCACCGCCCTTAATCCTCTATGGCTACACCTTC. Protein: CAPPPLILYGYTF.

This clonotype turned up a few times. The chain has TRBV20-1 and TRBJ1-5; D gene uncertain. V dropped 0 bases and J dropped 0 bases, with 9 bases sitting between them. This CDR3 region has 15 residues. Germline CDR1 is DFQATT and CDR2 is SNEGSKA (reference sequence). CDR3 sequence reads: CSARDRRNSNQPQHF. The CDR3 nucleotides read TGCAGTGCTAGAGACCGACGAAATAGCAATCAGCCCCAGCATTTT.

This clonotype has ten or more counts. The chain uses TRBV29-1 and TRBJ1-2; 9 positions agree with TRBD1. The germline gives CDR1 SQVTM, CDR2 ANQGSEA. J gave up 2 bases and V 6 bases, and 10 bases lay outside the gene matches. This CDR3 has 15 amino acids. CDR3 in DNA: TGCAGCGTCAAAGAACCGGGACAGGGAAACTATGGCTACACCTTC. It is translated as CSVKEPGQGNYGYTF.

This clonotype appeared a few times. The V gene is TRBV2, the J gene TRBJ1-2; D call uncertain. The length of the CDR3 is 13 residues. Germline-derived CDR1 and CDR2 are SNHLY and FYNNEI. With 8 bases removed from V and 8 bases from J, the gap between germline ends came to 18 bases. As DNA, the CDR3 is TGTGCCAGCTCACCTGACCTGGAAAGGGGCTACACCTTC. This sequence encodes CASSPDLERGYTF.

The table lists this clonotype with a count of one. The chain links TRBV2 to TRBJ2-7; 8 bases agree with TRBD1. V shed 7 bases and J 6 bases; nucleotides not matched to a gene: 11. This CDR3 spans 14 amino acids. CDR1 is SNHLY and CDR2 is FYNNEI in the germline V gene. In DNA form, the CDR3 reads TGTGCCAGCACCCAGGACAGGGCTCTAGGCGAGCAGTACTTC. It is translated as CASTQDRALGEQYF.

This clonotype appeared a few times. V usage is TRBV7-6 and J usage is TRBJ2-5, with 8 bases fitting TRBD1. Germline V CDR1 and CDR2: SGHVS, FNYEAQ. V gave up 4 bases and J gave up 5 bases; unmatched junction bases: 9. This CDR3 region has 15 residues. CDR3 residues: CASSSSQGAGETQYF. The CDR3 nucleotides are TGTGCCAGCAGCTCTTCTCAGGGGGCCGGGGAGACCCAGTACTTC.

This clonotype has a handful of counts. This chain joins TRBV20-1 and TRBJ2-1; 11 bases are a match to TRBD2. Germline CDR1 is DFQATT and CDR2 is SNEGSKA (reference sequence). CDR3 size: 16 residues. After removal of 7 bases from V and 4 bases from J, the junction contained 12 bases not matched to a gene. The CDR3 coding sequence is TGCAGTGTTAACCTGGAACTAGCGGGGGTTTACAATGAGCAGTTCTTC. Encoded protein: CSVNLELAGVYNEQFF.

This clonotype was detected a few times. The chain has TRBV5-5 and TRBJ2-7, with D hard to call. The CDR3 length is 14 residues. The V gene lost 0 bases and the J gene lost 0 bases, with 7 bases spanning the gap. Germline V gene lookup returns CDR1 SGHKS and CDR2 YYEKEE (reference sequence). CDR3 nucleotide sequence: TGTGCCAGCAGCTTGGAGGCTAACTCCTACGAGCAGTACTTC. This translates into CASSLEANSYEQYF.

This clonotype has just a few counts. The V gene is TRBV19, the J gene TRBJ1-1; 9 positions agree with TRBD1. Germline CDR1 LNHDA, CDR2 SQIVND (reference sequence). This CDR3 comprises 14 residues. Losses at the gene ends were 4 bases for V and 5 bases for J; bases not matched to a gene: 5. The CDR3: CASSNPGTGTEAFF. The CDR3 region has the DNA TGTGCCAGTAGTAACCCCGGGACAGGGACTGAAGCTTTCTTT.

This clonotype has only a few counts. The rearrangement uses TRBV5-1 and TRBJ2-7; TRBD1 matches 8 bases. This CDR3 spans 17 amino acids. The V segment lost 4 bases and the J segment 0 bases; nucleotides outside the gene matches: 12. The germline V gene has CDR1 SGHRS and CDR2 YFSETQ. The chain's CDR3 is CASSESGTGDFSYEQYF. DNA for the CDR3: TGCGCCAGCAGCGAGTCCGGGACAGGCGACTTCTCCTACGAGCAGTACTTC.

In its sample, this clonotype was seen many times. The V and J genes are TRBV20-1 and TRBJ1-2, with TRBD1 matching over 7 bases. This CDR3 is 15 amino acids long. Unmatched junction bases numbered 6, after V lost 0 bases and J lost 2 bases. Germline V lookup: CDR1 DFQATT, CDR2 SNEGSKA (reference sequence). The CDR3 DNA follows: TGCAGTGCTAGAGAACAGGGGAAGGGCAACTATGGCTACACCTTC. It encodes CSAREQGKGNYGYTF.

This clonotype was seen once. J is TRBJ1-2 and V is TRBV20-1; D is undetermined. V was clipped by 7 bases and J by 4 bases, with 7 bases between them. The CDR3 is 10 amino acids. Germline CDR1 DFQATT, CDR2 SNEGSKA (reference sequence). The CDR3 sequence is CSERSYGYTF. CDR3 coding DNA: TGCAGTGAAAGAAGCTATGGCTACACCTTC.

There are many counts of this clonotype. This chain connects TRBV19 to TRBJ1-2, with 8 bases identical to TRBD1. This CDR3 comprises 16 residues. Trimming removed 6 bases from V and 4 bases from J; junction bases left unmatched: 13. Germline loops: CDR1 LNHDA, CDR2 SQIVND (reference sequence). This CDR3 is CASSRDDRGSSYGYTF. The CDR3 DNA is TGTGCCAGTAGCAGAGACGACAGGGGAAGTTCCTATGGCTACACCTTC.

This clonotype was found a few times. A much larger clone is a single base away; this may be a read error. The rearrangement uses TRBV19 and TRBJ1-5; D unresolved. This CDR3 spans 14 amino acids. Germline CDR1 is LNHDA and CDR2 is SQIVND (reference sequence). The CDR3: CASSVEIGNQPQHF. Here the CDR3 DNA reads TGTGCCAGTAGTGTAGAAATAGGGAATCAGCCCCAGCATTTT. Full variable domain (missing parts from reference TRBV19 and TRBJ1-5): DGGITQSPKYLFRKEGQNVTLSCEQNLNHDAMYWYRQDPGQGLRLIYYSQIVNDFQKGDIAEGYSVSREKKESFPLTVTSAQKNPTAFYLCASSVEIGNQPQHFGDGTRLSIL.

V is TRBV11-2 and J is TRBJ1-1, with a tentative D call TRBD1 (5 bases). Trimming cost V 0 bases and J 4 bases, with 12 bases left between them. Per germline, CDR1 SGHAT and CDR2 FQNNGV. CDR3 length equals 15 residues. In DNA form, the CDR3 reads TGTGCCAGCAGCTTAGATCCGGCAGGGCTCACTGAAGCTTTCTTT. Translation: CASSLDPAGLTEAFF.

The chain uses TRBV4-1 and TRBJ2-7; D possibly uses TRBD1 or TRBD2 (6 bases each). V lost 1 base, J lost 6 bases, and 13 bases lay in between. This CDR3 spans 14 amino acids. Germline V gene sequence: CDR1 MGHRA, CDR2 YSYEKL. CDR3 sequence reads: CASSQVVGGVEQYF. CDR3 DNA: TGCGCCAGCAGCCAAGTAGTCGGGGGCGTCGAGCAGTACTTC.

This clonotype was seen repeatedly, ten times or more. V gene TRBV20-1 combines with J gene TRBJ1-4, with D perhaps TRBD1 (5 bases). Germline-derived CDR1 and CDR2 are DFQATT and SNEGSKA (reference sequence). CDR3 length equals 13 residues. Trimming shortened V by 3 bases and J by 7 bases, and 12 bases separated the two germline ends. CDR3 amino acids: CSASWQGVEKLFF. CDR3 DNA: TGCAGTGCTAGTTGGCAGGGCGTTGAAAAACTGTTTTTT.

At least ten counts were recorded for this clonotype. The gene calls are TRBV29-1 and TRBJ1-1; the D gene is possibly TRBD1 (6 bases). Trimming took 6 bases from V and 1 from J, leaving 12 bases between them. This CDR3 has 13 residues. Per germline, CDR1 SQVTM and CDR2 ANQGSEA. Here the CDR3 DNA reads TGCAGCGTAGAACAGGGTCAGAACACTGAAGCTTTCTTT. It yields the protein CSVEQGQNTEAFF.

The sample holds many counts of this clonotype. This sequence joins TRBV16 and TRBJ2-7; a weak D match, TRBD1 (6 bases). The CDR3 loop spans 16 amino acids. V lost 3 bases, J lost 0 bases, and 15 bases lay in between. Per germline, CDR1 KGHSY and CDR2 FQNENV. CDR3 in DNA: TGTGCCAGCAGCCAGTCCGACAGGTCCTACTCCTACGAGCAGTACTTC. Translating gives CASSQSDRSYSYEQYF.

The J gene is TRBJ1-2, the V gene TRBV5-1; 8 bases are shared with TRBD1. The germline V gene has CDR1 SGHRS and CDR2 YFSETQ. The CDR3 covers 15 residues. V lost 5 bases and J lost 4; bases outside the gene matches: 10. Here the CDR3 DNA reads TGCGCCAGCAGGAGGACGGGACAGGATAGCTATGGCTACACCTTC. It yields the protein CASRRTGQDSYGYTF.

This clonotype turned up a few times. The rearrangement links TRBV11-2 to TRBJ2-7; 7 bases align to TRBD1. V was clipped by 2 bases and J by 4 bases; unmatched bases: 8. Germline loops: CDR1 SGHAT, CDR2 FQNNGV. This CDR3 is built from 15 residues. The DNA for the CDR3 is TGTGCCAGCAGCTTAAGGGAACAGGGGTTATACGAGCAGTACTTC. Protein product: CASSLREQGLYEQYF.

The chain joins TRBV4-3 to TRBJ1-5; tentatively, D is TRBD1 (5 bases). The V and J ends lost 1 base and 4 bases respectively, with 8 bases between them. Germline-derived CDR1 and CDR2 are LGHNA and YSLEER. This CDR3 spans 14 amino acids. The CDR3 nucleotides are TGCGCCAGCAGCCAAGGTCCAGGGAATCAGCCCCAGCATTTT. Translated, it gives CASSQGPGNQPQHF.

This clonotype was counted ten times or more. The rearrangement joins TRBV9 to TRBJ2-7; tentatively, D is TRBD2 (6 bases). CDR3 length: 14 residues. Trimming pared 3 bases from V and 5 bases from J, leaving 15 bases between. From germline, CDR1 is SGDLS and CDR2 YYNGEE. The CDR3 here is CASSGRGRLDEQYF. The CDR3 nucleotides read TGTGCCAGCAGCGGACGAGGGAGGTTAGACGAGCAGTACTTC.

V is TRBV15 and J is TRBJ2-5, with D perhaps TRBD2 (6 bases). CDR1 is LNHNV and CDR2 is YYDKDF in the germline V gene (reference sequence). V lost 3 bases and J lost 1, with 15 bases in between. The CDR3 covers 16 residues. The CDR3 spells CATSSLGAGSQETQYF. CDR3 DNA: TGTGCCACCAGCAGCCTTGGTGCGGGGTCCCAAGAGACCCAGTACTTC.

On this clonotype: This sequence may be a read error, since a much larger clone differs from it by one base. CDR3 loop: CASSIGADEAQYF. The CDR3 DNA sequence: TGTGCCAGTAGTATAGGAGCCGACGAGGCCCAGTACTTC. The V call is TRBV19, the J call TRBJ2-5; D remains ambiguous. CDR3 length equals 13 residues. Germline V gene data show CDR1 as LNHDA and CDR2 as SQIVND (reference sequence). The V end was cut by 1 base, the J end by 9 bases, with 12 bases between.

This clonotype was picked up many times. The chain is built from TRBV15 and TRBJ1-2, with 10 bases aligning to TRBD1. V trimming: 3 bases; J trimming: 7 bases; junction bases outside the gene matches: 14. CDR3 length equals 17 residues. Germline values: CDR1 LNHNV, CDR2 YYDKDF (reference sequence). The CDR3 sequence is CATSRGQGITISFGYTF. CDR3 nucleotides: TGTGCCACCAGCAGGGGACAGGGGATCACTATATCGTTTGGCTACACCTTC. The full variable domain, its missing parts supplied by reference TRBV15 and TRBJ1-2, is DAMVIQNPRYQVTQFGKPVTLSCSQTLNHNVMYWYQQKSSQAPKLLFHYYDKDFNNEADTPDNFQSRRPNTSFCFLDIRSPGLGDTAMYLCATSRGQGITISFGYTFGSGTRLTVV.

The CDR3 region is CASRQPGATYEQYF. As DNA, the CDR3 is TGCGCCAGCAGACAACCGGGAGCTACCTACGAGCAGTACTTC. The chain joins TRBV5-1 to TRBJ2-7; TRBD2 is a possible D gene (6 bases). CDR1 and CDR2 from the germline V gene are SGHRS and YFSETQ. V was shortened by 5 bases and J by 2 bases, with 14 bases between the two germline ends. The CDR3 is made up of 14 amino acids.

This clonotype was counted ten times or more. V is TRBV9 and J is TRBJ1-1; no clear D gene. Germline assignment: CDR1 SGDLS and CDR2 YYNGEE. The CDR3 is made up of 13 amino acids. V was pared by 3 bases and J by 2 bases, with 8 bases between. As DNA, the CDR3 is TGTGCCAGCAGCGGGGGTACCAACACTGAAGCTTTCTTT. It yields the protein CASSGGTNTEAFF. The full variable domain, completed using reference TRBV9 and TRBJ1-1, is DSGVTQTPKHLITATGQRVTLRCSPRSGDLSVYWYQQSLDQGLQFLIQYYNGEERAKGNILERFSAQQFPDLHSELNLSSLELGDSALYFCASSGGTNTEAFFGQGTRLTVV.

This chain links TRBV5-1 with TRBJ2-3; D possibly corresponds to TRBD1 (6 bases). Germline lookup yields CDR1 SGHRS and CDR2 YFSETQ. The CDR3 is made up of 14 amino acids. Trimming took 10 bases from V and 0 from J, leaving 15 bases between them. The CDR3 protein is CAGRQETSTDTQYF. CDR3 nucleotides: TGCGCCGGACGACAGGAGACTAGCACAGATACGCAGTATTTT.